This T cell receptor beta chain stems from a study of spatial heterogeneity in lung cancer. Study-level information: Alpha-chain sequences were consistently detected in smaller numbers than beta-chain sequences. For the average unique TCR and UMI combination, more than 9.5 occurrences appeared in raw reads.

Time point meaning: sample taken at primary tumor resection. Extraction of whole RNA from tumor, nontumor lung or frozen PBMC preceded unsorted sequencing. Germline CDR1 and CDR2: GTSNPN and SVGIG (reference sequence). The V end was cut by 4 bases, the J end by 6 bases, with 15 bases between. CDR3 length: 13 amino acids. MiXCR was run by TCRdb on the 5' RACE reads, yielding one entry per CDR3 protein. Seen here are 3,000 to 4,000 distinct CDR3 sequences, roughly 40% observed once, and the top ten hold about 80%. This receptor was identified in a male donor with early-stage non-small cell lung cancer. Sequenced here: PBMCs, sampled at surgery. V usage is TRBV30 and J usage is TRBJ1-1; no clear D gene. Here the CDR3 reads CAWTRTEFAEAFF. CDR3 nucleotide sequence: TGTGCCTGGACCCGGACGGAATTCGCTGAAGCTTTCTTT.